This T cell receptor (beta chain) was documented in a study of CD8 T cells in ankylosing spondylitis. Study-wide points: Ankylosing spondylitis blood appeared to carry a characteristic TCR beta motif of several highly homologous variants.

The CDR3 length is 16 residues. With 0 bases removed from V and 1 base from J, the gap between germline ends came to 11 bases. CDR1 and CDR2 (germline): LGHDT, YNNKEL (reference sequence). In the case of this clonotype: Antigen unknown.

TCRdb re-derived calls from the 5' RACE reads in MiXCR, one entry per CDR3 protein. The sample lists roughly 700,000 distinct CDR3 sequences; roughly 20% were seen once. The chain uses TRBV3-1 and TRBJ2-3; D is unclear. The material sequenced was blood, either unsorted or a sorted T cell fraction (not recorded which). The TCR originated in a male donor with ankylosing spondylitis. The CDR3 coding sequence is TGTGCCAGCAGCCAAGATAGAACACTACGCACAGATACGCAGTATTTT. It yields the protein CASSQDRTLRTDTQYF.